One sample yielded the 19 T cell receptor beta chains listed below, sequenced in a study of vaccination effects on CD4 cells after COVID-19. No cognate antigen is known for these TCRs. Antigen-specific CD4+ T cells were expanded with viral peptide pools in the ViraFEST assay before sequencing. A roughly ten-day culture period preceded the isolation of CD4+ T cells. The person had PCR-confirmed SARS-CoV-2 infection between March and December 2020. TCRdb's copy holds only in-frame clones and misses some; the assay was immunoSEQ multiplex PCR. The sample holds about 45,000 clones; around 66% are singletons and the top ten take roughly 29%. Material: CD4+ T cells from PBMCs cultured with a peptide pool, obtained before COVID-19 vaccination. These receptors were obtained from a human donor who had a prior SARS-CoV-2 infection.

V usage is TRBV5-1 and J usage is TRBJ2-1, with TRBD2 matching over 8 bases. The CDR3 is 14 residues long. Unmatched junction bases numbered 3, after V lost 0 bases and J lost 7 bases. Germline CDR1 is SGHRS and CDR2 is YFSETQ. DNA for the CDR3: TGCGCCAGCAGCTTGGGGCTAGCGGGTAATGAGCAGTTCTTC. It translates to CASSLGLAGNEQFF.

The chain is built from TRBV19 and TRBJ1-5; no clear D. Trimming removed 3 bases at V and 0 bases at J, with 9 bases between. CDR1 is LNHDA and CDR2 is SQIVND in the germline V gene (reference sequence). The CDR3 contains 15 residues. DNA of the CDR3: TGTGCCAGTAGTATCCTTCTGGATAGCAATCAGCCCCAGCATTTT. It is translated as CASSILLDSNQPQHF.

CDR3: CASTRGGPTYEQYF. The CDR3 region has the DNA TGTGCCAGCACCCGCGGGGGTCCTACCTACGAGCAGTACTTC. The chain recombines TRBV6-5 with TRBJ2-7; 7 bases are a match to TRBD2. The length of the CDR3 is 14 residues. Germline CDR1 is MNHEY and CDR2 is SVGAGI. J gave up 2 bases and V 7 bases, and 8 bases lay outside the gene matches.

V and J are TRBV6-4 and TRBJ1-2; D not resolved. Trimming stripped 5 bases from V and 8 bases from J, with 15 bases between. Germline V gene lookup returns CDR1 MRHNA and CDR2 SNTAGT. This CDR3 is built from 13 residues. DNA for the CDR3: TGTGCCAGCAGTCGGACGGATATGGGCGGCTACACCTTC. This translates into CASSRTDMGGYTF.

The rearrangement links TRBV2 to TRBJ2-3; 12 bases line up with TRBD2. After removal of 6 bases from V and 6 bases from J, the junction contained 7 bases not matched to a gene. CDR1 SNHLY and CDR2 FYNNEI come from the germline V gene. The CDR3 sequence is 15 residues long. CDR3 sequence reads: CASSVLAGGGDTQYF. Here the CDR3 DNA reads TGTGCCAGCAGCGTACTAGCGGGGGGAGGGGATACGCAGTATTTT.

This CDR3 reads CASSRWTSGRNQETQYF. The CDR3 DNA reads TGTGCCAGCAGCCGATGGACTAGCGGGAGGAACCAAGAGACCCAGTACTTC. J is TRBJ2-5 and V is TRBV3-1 (or the pseudogene TRBV3-2); 14 bases line up with TRBD2. The CDR3 is made up of 17 amino acids. Looked up from germline, CDR1 is LGHDT and CDR2 is YNNKEL (reference sequence). J was trimmed by 0 bases and V by 4 bases; bases with no gene match: 4.

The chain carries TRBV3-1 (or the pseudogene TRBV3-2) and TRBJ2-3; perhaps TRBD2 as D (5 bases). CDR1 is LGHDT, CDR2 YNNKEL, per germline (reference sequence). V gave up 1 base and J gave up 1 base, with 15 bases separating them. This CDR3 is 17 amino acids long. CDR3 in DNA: TGTGCCAGCAGCCAAGCTATAGAGCGGCGAGGCACAGATACGCAGTATTTT. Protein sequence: CASSQAIERRGTDTQYF.

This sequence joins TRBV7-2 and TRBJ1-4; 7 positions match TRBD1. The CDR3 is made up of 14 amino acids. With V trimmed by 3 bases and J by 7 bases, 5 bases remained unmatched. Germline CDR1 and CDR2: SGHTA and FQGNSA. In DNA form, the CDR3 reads TGTGCCAGCAGCTTTAACAGGGGCGGTGAAAAACTGTTTTTT. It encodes CASSFNRGGEKLFF. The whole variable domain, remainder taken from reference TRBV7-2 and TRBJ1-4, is GAGVSQSPSNKVTEKGKDVELRCDPISGHTALYWYRQSLGQGLEFLIYFQGNSAPDKSGLPSDRFSAERTGGSVSTLTIQRTQQEDSAVYLCASSFNRGGEKLFFGSGTQLSVL.

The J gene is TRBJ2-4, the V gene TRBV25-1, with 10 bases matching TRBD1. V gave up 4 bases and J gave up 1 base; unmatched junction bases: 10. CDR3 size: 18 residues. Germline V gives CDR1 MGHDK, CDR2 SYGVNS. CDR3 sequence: CASSAFSGQGLAKNIQYF. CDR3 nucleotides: TGTGCCAGCAGTGCCTTCTCGGGACAGGGGTTGGCCAAAAACATTCAGTACTTC.

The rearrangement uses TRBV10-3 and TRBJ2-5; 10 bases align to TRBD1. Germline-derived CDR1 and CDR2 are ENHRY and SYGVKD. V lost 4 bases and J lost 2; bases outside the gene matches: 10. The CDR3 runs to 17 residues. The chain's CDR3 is CAISGGTGDPLQETQYF. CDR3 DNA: TGTGCCATCAGTGGGGGGACAGGGGACCCTCTACAAGAGACCCAGTACTTC.

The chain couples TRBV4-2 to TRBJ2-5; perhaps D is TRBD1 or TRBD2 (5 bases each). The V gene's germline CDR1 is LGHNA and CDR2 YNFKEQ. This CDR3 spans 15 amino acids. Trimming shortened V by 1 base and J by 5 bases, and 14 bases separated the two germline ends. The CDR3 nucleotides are TGTGCCAGCAGCCAAGCCTTCAGGGACGGGGAGACCCAGTACTTC. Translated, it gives CASSQAFRDGETQYF.

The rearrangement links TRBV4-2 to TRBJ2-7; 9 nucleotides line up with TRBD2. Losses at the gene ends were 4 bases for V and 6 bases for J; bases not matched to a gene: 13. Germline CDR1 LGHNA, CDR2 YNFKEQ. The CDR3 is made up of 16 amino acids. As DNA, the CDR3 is TGTGCCAGCAGCCTACGGGAGCGGGGGGATCTCCCCGAGCAGTACTTC. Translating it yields CASSLRERGDLPEQYF.

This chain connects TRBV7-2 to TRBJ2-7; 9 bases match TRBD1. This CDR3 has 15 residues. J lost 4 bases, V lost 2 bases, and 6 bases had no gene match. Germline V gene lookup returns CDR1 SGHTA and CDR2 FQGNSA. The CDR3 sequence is CASSLMGQGTYEQYF. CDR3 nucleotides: TGTGCCAGCAGCTTAATGGGACAGGGTACTTACGAGCAGTACTTC.

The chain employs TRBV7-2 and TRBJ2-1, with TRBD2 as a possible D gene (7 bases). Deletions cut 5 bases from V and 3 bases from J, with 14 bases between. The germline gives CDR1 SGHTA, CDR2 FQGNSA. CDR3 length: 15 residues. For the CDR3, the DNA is TGTGCCAGCAGCCGGGGGGCCCCAGTCTACAATGAGCAGTTCTTC. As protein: CASSRGAPVYNEQFF.

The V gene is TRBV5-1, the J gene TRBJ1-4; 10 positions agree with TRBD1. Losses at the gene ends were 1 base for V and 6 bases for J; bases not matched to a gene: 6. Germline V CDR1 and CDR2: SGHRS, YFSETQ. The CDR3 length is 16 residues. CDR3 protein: CASSLLPGQGYEKLFF. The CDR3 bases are TGCGCCAGCAGCTTGTTGCCGGGACAGGGGTATGAAAAACTGTTTTTT.

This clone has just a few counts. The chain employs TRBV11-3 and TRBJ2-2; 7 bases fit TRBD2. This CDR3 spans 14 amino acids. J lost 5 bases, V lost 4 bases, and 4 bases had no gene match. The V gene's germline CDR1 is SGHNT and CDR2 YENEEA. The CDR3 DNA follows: TGTGCCAGCAGCTCTACGCGGGGGACCGGGGAGCTGTTTTTT. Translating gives CASSSTRGTGELFF.

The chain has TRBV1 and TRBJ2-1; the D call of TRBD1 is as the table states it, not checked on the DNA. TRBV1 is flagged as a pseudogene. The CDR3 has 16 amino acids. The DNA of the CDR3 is TGCACCAGCAGAAAACCCGGGACAGGGATTTACAATGAGCAGTTCTTC. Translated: CTSRKPGTGIYNEQFF.

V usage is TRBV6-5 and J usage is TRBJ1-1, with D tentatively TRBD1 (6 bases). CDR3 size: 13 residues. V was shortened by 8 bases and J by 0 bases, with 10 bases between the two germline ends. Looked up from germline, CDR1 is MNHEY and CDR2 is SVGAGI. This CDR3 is CASLDRLNTEAFF. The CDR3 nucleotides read TGTGCCAGCTTAGACAGGCTGAACACTGAAGCTTTCTTT.

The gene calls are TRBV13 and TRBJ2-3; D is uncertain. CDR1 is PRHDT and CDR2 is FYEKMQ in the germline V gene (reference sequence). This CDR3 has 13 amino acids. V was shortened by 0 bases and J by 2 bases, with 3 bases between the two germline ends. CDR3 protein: CASSLGYTDTQYF. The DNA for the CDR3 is TGTGCCAGCAGCTTAGGGTACACAGATACGCAGTATTTT.